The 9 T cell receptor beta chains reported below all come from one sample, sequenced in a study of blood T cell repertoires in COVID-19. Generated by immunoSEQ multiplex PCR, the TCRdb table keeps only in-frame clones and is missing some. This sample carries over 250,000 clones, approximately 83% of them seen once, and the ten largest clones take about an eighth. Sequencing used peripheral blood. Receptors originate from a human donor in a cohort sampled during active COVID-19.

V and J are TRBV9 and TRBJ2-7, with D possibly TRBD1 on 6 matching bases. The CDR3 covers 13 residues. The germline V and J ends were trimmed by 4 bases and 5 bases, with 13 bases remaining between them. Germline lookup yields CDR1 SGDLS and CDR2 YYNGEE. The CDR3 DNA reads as TGTGCCAGCAGCCCCCCCAGGGGTAACGAGCAGTACTTC. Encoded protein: CASSPPRGNEQYF.

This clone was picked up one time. Written as DNA, the CDR3 is TGTGCCAGCAGCTTAGGGGCTGGCACAGATACGCAGTATTTT. Its protein product is CASSLGAGTDTQYF. The chain has TRBV7-2 and TRBJ2-3; D is unresolved. Germline V lookup: CDR1 SGHTA, CDR2 FQGNSA. This CDR3 has 14 residues. V shed 1 base and J shed 1 base, with 6 bases lying between them. Combining the CDR3 with reference TRBV7-2 and TRBJ2-3 gives the whole variable domain GAGVSQSPSNKVTEKGKDVELRCDPISGHTALYWYRQSLGQGLEFLIYFQGNSAPDKSGLPSDRFSAERTGGSVSTLTIQRTQQEDSAVYLCASSLGAGTDTQYFGPGTRLTVL.

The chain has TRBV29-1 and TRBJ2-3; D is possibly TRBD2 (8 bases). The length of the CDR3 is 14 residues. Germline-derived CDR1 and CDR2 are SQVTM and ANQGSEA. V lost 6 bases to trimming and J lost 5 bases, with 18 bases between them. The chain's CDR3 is CSVHGTRGRDTQYF. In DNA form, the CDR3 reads TGCAGCGTACACGGGACTAGGGGGCGAGATACGCAGTATTTT.

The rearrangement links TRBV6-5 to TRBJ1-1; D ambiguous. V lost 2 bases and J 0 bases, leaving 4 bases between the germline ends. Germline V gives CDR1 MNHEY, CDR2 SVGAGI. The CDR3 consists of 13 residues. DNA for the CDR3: TGTGCCAGCAGTTACGAGGTGAACACTGAAGCTTTCTTT. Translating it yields CASSYEVNTEAFF.

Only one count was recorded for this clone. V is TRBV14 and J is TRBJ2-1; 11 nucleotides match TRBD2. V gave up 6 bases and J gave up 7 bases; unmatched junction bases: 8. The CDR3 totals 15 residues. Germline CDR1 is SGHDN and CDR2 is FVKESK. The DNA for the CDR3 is TGTGCCAGCAGGGCAGGGACTAGCGGTGCGAATGAGCAGTTCTTC. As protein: CASRAGTSGANEQFF.

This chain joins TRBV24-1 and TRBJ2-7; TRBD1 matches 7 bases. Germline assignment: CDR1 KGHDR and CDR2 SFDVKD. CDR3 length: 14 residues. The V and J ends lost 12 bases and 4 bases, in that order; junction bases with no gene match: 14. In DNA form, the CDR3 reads TGTGCCGTCGAACGACAGGGAAGCTTTTACGAGCAGTACTTC. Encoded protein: CAVERQGSFYEQYF.

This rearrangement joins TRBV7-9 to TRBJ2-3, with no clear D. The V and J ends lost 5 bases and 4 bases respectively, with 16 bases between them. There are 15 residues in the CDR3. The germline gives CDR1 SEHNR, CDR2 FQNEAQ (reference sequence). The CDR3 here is CASSPNTLVSDTQYF. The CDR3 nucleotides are TGTGCCAGCAGCCCCAATACGCTAGTATCAGATACGCAGTATTTT.

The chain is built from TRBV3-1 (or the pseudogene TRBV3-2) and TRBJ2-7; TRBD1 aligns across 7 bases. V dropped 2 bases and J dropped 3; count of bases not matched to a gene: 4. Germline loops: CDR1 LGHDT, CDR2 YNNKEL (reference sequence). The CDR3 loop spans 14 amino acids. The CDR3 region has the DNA TGTGCCAGCAGCCAATCCGACAGGGACTACGAGCAGTACTTC. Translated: CASSQSDRDYEQYF.

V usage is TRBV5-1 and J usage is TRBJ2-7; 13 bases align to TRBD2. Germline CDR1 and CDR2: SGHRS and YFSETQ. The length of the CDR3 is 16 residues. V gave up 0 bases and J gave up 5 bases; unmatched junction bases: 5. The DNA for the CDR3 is TGCGCCAGCAGCTTGGCCGGACTAGCGGGAGTCCACGAGCAGTACTTC. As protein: CASSLAGLAGVHEQYF.